The 14 T cell receptor beta chains below come from one sample, sequenced in a study of CD8+CD57+ T cells in acquired aplastic anemia. Whoever was chosen for sequencing had shown CD8+CD57+ cell expansion by flow cytometry. CDR3 and TCR beta VDJ profiling relied on a genomic DNA template. TCRdb used MiXCR to reprocess the reads, holding one entry per CDR3 protein. This sample has 170,000 or so distinct CDR3 sequences; 40% to 60% occur once, and the top ten carry over 25%. Material: sorted CD4+, CD8+, or CD8+CD57+ T cells (not recorded which) from PBMCs. Receptors were obtained from a human donor with aplastic anemia.

This clonotype showed up many times. The chain carries TRBV5-4 and TRBJ2-7, with D possibly being TRBD1 (5 bases). Trimming stripped 1 base from V and 0 bases from J, with 17 bases between. The CDR3 runs 17 residues. In germline, CDR1 is SGHNT, CDR2 YYREEE (reference sequence). CDR3 in DNA: TGTGCCAGCAGCTTGCCGCAGCACAGGTCAATCTCCTACGAGCAGTACTTC. Its translation: CASSLPQHRSISYEQYF.

Note on this clonotype: A much larger clone is a single base away; this may be a read error. The J gene is TRBJ1-4, the V gene TRBV9; tentative D call: TRBD1 (5 bases). Germline V gives CDR1 SGDLS, CDR2 YYNGEE. CDR3 length: 14 amino acids. The chain's CDR3 is CASSIRDEGERLFF. CDR3 nucleotide sequence: TGTGCCAGCAGCATCCGGGACGAAGGCGAAAGACTGTTTTTT. The variable domain in full, completed from reference TRBV9 and TRBJ1-4, reads DSGVTQTPKHLITATGQRVTLRCSPRSGDLSVYWYQQSLDQGLQFLIQYYNGEERAKGNILERFSAQQFPDLHSELNLSSLELGDSALYFCASSIRDEGERLFFGSGTQLSVL.

This clonotype was recorded only once. V is TRBV20-1 and J is TRBJ1-2; TRBD1 aligns across 12 bases. The CDR3 runs 15 residues. V shed 2 bases, J shed 6 bases, and the junction held 7 bases outside the gene matches. Germline CDR1 reads DFQATT; CDR2 reads SNEGSKA (reference sequence). The CDR3 sequence is CSARSPGQGADGYTF. In DNA form, the CDR3 reads TGCAGTGCTAGATCACCGGGACAGGGGGCTGATGGCTACACCTTC.

V usage is TRBV29-1 and J usage is TRBJ2-7; 8 positions agree with TRBD2. The V gene end was trimmed by 5 bases and the J gene end by 6 bases; junction bases not matched to a gene: 12. The germline V gene has CDR1 SQVTM and CDR2 ANQGSEA. The CDR3 totals 14 residues. The chain's CDR3 is CSVPGTRAGGEQYF. CDR3 in DNA: TGCAGCGTTCCTGGGACGAGGGCGGGAGGCGAGCAGTACTTC.

As concerns this clonotype: A much larger clone lies one base from this, so it may be a read error. The chain joins TRBV5-4 to TRBJ1-2, with 7 bases that match TRBD1. The CDR3 spans 14 residues. Germline V lookup: CDR1 SGHNT, CDR2 YYREEE (reference sequence). CDR3 loop: CASRPTGDDYGHTF. CDR3 DNA sequence: TGTGCCAGCAGGCCAACAGGGGACGACTATGGCCACACCTTC.

The chain links TRBV10-3 to TRBJ1-2; unclear D gene. The V end was cut by 6 bases, the J end by 4 bases, with 15 bases between. This CDR3 is built from 14 residues. CDR1 is ENHRY, CDR2 SYGVKD, per germline. DNA for the CDR3: TGTGCCATCAGGGGAGAAAGGGCGAGCTATGGCTACACCTTC. Protein: CAIRGERASYGYTF.

This clonotype came up many times. The CDR3 DNA sequence: TGTGCCAGTACCGCAACAGAGTTTAGCAATCAGCCCCAGCATTTT. Residues: CASTATEFSNQPQHF. The V gene is TRBV19, the J gene TRBJ1-5; no clear D gene. Germline lookup yields CDR1 LNHDA and CDR2 SQIVND (reference sequence). V was shortened by 7 bases and J by 0 bases, with 13 bases between the two germline ends. The CDR3 is made up of 15 amino acids.

The chain uses TRBV19 and TRBJ1-5; 9 bases are shared with TRBD1. The CDR3 has 15 residues. V lost 2 bases and J lost 6; bases outside the gene matches: 5. The germline V gene encodes CDR1 LNHDA and CDR2 SQIVND (reference sequence). The CDR3 sequence is CASSITGGNVQPQHF. Written as DNA, the CDR3 is TGTGCCAGTAGTATAACAGGGGGCAATGTTCAGCCCCAGCATTTT.

The rearrangement uses TRBV6-1 and TRBJ2-3; TRBD1 aligns across 8 bases. Germline CDR1 MNHNS, CDR2 SASEGT. This CDR3 is built from 14 residues. The V and J ends lost 4 bases and 6 bases, in that order; junction bases with no gene match: 6. As DNA, the CDR3 is TGTGCCAGCAGTGGACAGGGGTTAGGGGATACGCAGTATTTT. The encoded protein is CASSGQGLGDTQYF.

This clonotype was seen at least ten times. The genes are TRBV2 and TRBJ2-7, with TRBD1 matching 10 bases. V trimming: 5 bases; J trimming: 4 bases; junction bases outside the gene matches: 8. This CDR3 region has 15 residues. CDR1 is SNHLY, CDR2 FYNNEI, per germline. The CDR3, as DNA: TGTGCCAGCAGTTACGGACAGGGGGATATTTACGAGCAGTACTTC. This translates into CASSYGQGDIYEQYF.

This clonotype was detected once. Just one base apart from a much larger clone, this may be a read error. V gene TRBV5-6 combines with J gene TRBJ1-1; possible D gene TRBD1, 5 bases. Germline CDR1 SGHDT, CDR2 YYEEEE. Between the trimmed V and J ends, which lost 1 base and 2 bases, there was a span of 12 bases. The CDR3 extends over 15 amino acids. The CDR3 sequence: CASSLFGGQNTEAFF. In DNA form, the CDR3 reads TGTGCCAGCAGCTTGTTTGGTGGACAAAACACTGAAGCTTTCTTT.

This chain links TRBV7-7 with TRBJ2-2, with 9 bases matching TRBD1. Germline values: CDR1 SSHAT, CDR2 FNYEAQ (reference sequence). With 6 bases clipped from V and 0 bases from J, the junction kept 2 bases outside the gene matches. The CDR3 runs to 15 residues. CDR3 nucleotides: TGTGCCAGCAGAGACAGGGGGACGAACACCGGGGAGCTGTTTTTT. It is translated as CASRDRGTNTGELFF.

This clonotype was counted ten times or more. This chain links TRBV14 with TRBJ2-5; no definite D call. CDR3 length equals 13 residues. Germline lookup yields CDR1 SGHDN and CDR2 FVKESK. V shed 3 bases and J shed 4 bases, with 9 bases lying between them. The CDR3 coding sequence is TGTGCCAGCAGCCACTGGACGTCAGAGACCCAGTACTTC. This sequence encodes CASSHWTSETQYF. Supplemented by reference TRBV14 and TRBJ2-5, the full variable domain reads EAGVTQFPSHSVIEKGQTVTLRCDPISGHDNLYWYRRVMGKEIKFLLHFVKESKQDESGMPNNRFLAERTGGTYSTLKVQPAELEDSGVYFCASSHWTSETQYFGPGTRLLVL.

On this clonotype itself: At one end, the junction sequence differs from germline, possibly due to a read error. The rearrangement joins TRBV29-1 to TRBJ2-1, with D perhaps TRBD2 (5 bases). This CDR3 region has 12 residues. Germline CDR1 SQVTM, CDR2 ANQGSEA. The CDR3 DNA is TGCAGCGTCGAAGCTCGGGGTCTCGAGCAGTTCTTC. It specifies CSVEARGLEQFF.